The source of this T cell receptor beta chain is a study of shared clonotypes between healthy human individuals. Healthy adults negative for HIV, lacking recent acute infections or vaccinations, served as donors. The CDR3 is 16 amino acids. Germline V gene lookup returns CDR1 SGHDN and CDR2 FVKESK. Between the trimmed V and J ends, which lost 1 base and 3 bases, there was a span of 13 bases. Produced via immunoSEQ multiplex PCR; TCRdb's table is partial and in-frame only. This table has about 2.5 million clones, 92% appearing once. The sequence was collected from a man between 18 and 35 years old in good health. Some clones in this sample may be carry-over from other donors' samples. The chain joins TRBV14 to TRBJ2-1; either TRBD1 or TRBD2 may supply D (6 bases each). The sample consisted of naive CD4+ T cells from PBMCs. Subset defined: CD45RA+ positively selected. This CDR3 reads CASSQGGANLYNEQFF. The CDR3 nucleotides read TGTGCCAGCAGCCAAGGGGGGGCAAACCTCTACAATGAGCAGTTCTTC.